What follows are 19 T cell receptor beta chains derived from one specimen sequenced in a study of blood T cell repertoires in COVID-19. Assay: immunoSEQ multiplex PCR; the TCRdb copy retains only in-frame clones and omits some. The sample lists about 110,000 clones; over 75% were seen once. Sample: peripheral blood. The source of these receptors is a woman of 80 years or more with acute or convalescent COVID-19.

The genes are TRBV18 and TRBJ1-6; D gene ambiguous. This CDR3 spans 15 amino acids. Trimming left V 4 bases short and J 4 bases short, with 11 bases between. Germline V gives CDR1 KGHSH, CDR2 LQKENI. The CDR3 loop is CASSQLAPYNSPLHF. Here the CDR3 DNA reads TGTGCCAGCTCACAACTCGCTCCATATAATTCACCCCTCCACTTT.

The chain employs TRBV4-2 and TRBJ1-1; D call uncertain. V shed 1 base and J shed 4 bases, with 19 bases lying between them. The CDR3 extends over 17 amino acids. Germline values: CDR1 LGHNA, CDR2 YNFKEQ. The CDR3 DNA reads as TGTGCCAGCAGCCAAGTGTGGCGGGGTGGGTCCGGCACTGAAGCTTTCTTT. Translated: CASSQVWRGGSGTEAFF.

The CDR3, as DNA: TGTGCCTGGAGTGTACGGACAGGGGGATCCTACGAGCAGTACTTC. The encoded protein is CAWSVRTGGSYEQYF. The V gene is TRBV30, the J gene TRBJ2-7; 10 nucleotides match TRBD1. Germline loops: CDR1 GTSNPN, CDR2 SVGIG (reference sequence). J lost 1 base, V lost 0 bases, and 3 bases had no gene match. The CDR3 extends over 15 amino acids.

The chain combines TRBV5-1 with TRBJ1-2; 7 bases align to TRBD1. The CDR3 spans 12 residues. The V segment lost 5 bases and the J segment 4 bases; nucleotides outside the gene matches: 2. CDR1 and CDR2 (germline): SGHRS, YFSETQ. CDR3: CASRRDSYGYTF. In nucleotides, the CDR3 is TGCGCCAGCAGGCGGGACAGCTATGGCTACACCTTC. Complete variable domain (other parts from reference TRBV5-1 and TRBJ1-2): KAGVTQTPRYLIKTRGQQVTLSCSPISGHRSVSWYQQTPGQGLQFLFEYFSETQRNKGNFPGRFSGRQFSNSRSEMNVSTLELGDSALYLCASRRDSYGYTFGSGTRLTVV.

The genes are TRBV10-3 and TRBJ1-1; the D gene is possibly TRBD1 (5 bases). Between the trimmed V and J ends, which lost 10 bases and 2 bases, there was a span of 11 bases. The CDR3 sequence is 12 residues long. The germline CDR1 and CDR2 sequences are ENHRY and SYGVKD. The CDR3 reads CATGLSNTEAFF. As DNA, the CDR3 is TGTGCCACAGGGCTTTCCAACACTGAAGCTTTCTTT.

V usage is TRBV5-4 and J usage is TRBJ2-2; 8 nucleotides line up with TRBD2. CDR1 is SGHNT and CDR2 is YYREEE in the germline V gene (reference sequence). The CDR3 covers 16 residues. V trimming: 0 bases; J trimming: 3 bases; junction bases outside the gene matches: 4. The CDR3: CASSLERGGYTGELFF. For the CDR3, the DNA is TGTGCCAGCAGCTTGGAACGGGGGGGGTACACCGGGGAGCTGTTTTTT.

CDR3 amino acids: CASSSSGAETQYF. The CDR3 DNA reads as TGTGCCAGCAGCTCTAGCGGGGCGGAGACCCAGTACTTC. The rearrangement links TRBV27 to TRBJ2-5; 9 nucleotides agree with TRBD2. CDR3 length equals 13 residues. The ends lost 6 bases at V and 5 bases at J; junction bases unmatched: 4. Germline CDR1 MNHEY, CDR2 SMNVEV (reference sequence).

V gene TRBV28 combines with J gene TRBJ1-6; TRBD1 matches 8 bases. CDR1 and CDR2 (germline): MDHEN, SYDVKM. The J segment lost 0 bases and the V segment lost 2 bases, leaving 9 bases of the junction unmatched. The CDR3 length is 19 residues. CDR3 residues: CASSLVFGQGSSYNSPLHF. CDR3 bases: TGTGCCAGCAGTTTAGTGTTCGGACAGGGAAGCTCCTATAATTCACCCCTCCACTTT.

CDR3 nucleotide sequence: TGTGCCAGCAGTTCGGTAGGTTGGGACAGCTACAATGAGCAGTTCTTC. This gives the protein CASSSVGWDSYNEQFF. J is TRBJ2-1 and V is TRBV28, with 7 bases fitting TRBD1. The CDR3 has 16 residues. Germline-derived CDR1 and CDR2 are MDHEN and SYDVKM. Germline trimming cut 4 bases from V and 3 bases from J; bases unmatched to any gene: 9.

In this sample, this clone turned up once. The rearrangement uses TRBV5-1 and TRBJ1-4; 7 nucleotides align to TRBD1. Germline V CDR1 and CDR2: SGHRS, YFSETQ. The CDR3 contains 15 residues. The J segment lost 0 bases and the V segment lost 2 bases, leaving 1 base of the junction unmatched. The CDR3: CASSLGGTTNEKLFF. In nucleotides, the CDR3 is TGCGCCAGCAGCTTAGGGGGCACAACTAATGAAAAACTGTTTTTT. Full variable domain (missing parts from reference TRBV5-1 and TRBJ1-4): KAGVTQTPRYLIKTRGQQVTLSCSPISGHRSVSWYQQTPGQGLQFLFEYFSETQRNKGNFPGRFSGRQFSNSRSEMNVSTLELGDSALYLCASSLGGTTNEKLFFGSGTQLSVL.

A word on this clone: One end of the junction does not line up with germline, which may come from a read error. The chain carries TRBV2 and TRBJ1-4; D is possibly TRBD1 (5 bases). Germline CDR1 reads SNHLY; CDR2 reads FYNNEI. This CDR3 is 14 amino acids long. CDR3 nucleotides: TGTGCCAGCAGTGACAGGACAACAAATGAAAAACTGTTTTTT. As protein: CASSDRTTNEKLFF.

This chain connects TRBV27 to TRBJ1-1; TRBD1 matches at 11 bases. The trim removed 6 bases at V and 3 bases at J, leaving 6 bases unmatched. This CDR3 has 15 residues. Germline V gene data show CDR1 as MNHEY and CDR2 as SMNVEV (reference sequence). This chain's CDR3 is CASRLGQGAYTEAFF. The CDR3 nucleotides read TGTGCCAGCAGACTCGGACAGGGGGCTTACACTGAAGCTTTCTTT.

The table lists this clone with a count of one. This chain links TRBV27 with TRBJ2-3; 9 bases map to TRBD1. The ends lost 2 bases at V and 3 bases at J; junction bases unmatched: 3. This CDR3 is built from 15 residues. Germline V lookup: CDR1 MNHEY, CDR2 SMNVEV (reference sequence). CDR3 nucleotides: TGTGCCAGCAGTTTAATGGGACAGGGTACAGATACGCAGTATTTT. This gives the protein CASSLMGQGTDTQYF.

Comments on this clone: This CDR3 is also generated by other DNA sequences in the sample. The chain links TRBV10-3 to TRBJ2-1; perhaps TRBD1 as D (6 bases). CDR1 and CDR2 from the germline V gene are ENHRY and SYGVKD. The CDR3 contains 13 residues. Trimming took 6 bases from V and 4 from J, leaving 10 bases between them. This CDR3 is CAISRDTYNEQFF. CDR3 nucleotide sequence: TGTGCCATCAGCCGGGACACGTACAATGAGCAGTTCTTC.

The CDR3 bases are TGTGCCTGGACACGAGGGAGCACTGAAGCTTTCTTT. Protein product: CAWTRGSTEAFF. V and J are TRBV30 and TRBJ1-1; no reliable D call. With 4 bases removed from V and 4 bases from J, the gap between germline ends came to 10 bases. CDR3 length: 12 amino acids. Germline V gene lookup returns CDR1 GTSNPN and CDR2 SVGIG (reference sequence).

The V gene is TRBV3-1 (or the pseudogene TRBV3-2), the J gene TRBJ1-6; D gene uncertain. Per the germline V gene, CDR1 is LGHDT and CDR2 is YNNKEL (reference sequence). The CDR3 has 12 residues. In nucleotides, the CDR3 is TGTGGGGCCTCCTCCTATAATTCACCCCTCCACTTT. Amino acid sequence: CGASSYNSPLHF.

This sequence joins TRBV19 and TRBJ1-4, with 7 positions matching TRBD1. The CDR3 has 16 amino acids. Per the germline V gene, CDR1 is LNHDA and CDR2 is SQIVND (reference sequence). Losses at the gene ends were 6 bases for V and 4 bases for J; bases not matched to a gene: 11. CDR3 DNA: TGTGCCAGTAGAGGACAGGCCCAAATTCGTAATGAAAAACTGTTTTTT. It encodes CASRGQAQIRNEKLFF.

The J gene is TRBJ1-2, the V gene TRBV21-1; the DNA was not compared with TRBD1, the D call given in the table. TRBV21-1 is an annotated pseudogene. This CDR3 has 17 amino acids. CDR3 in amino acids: CASSKRSIQGFNYGYTF. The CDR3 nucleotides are TGTGCCAGCAGCAAAAGGTCAATTCAGGGTTTCAACTATGGCTACACCTTC.

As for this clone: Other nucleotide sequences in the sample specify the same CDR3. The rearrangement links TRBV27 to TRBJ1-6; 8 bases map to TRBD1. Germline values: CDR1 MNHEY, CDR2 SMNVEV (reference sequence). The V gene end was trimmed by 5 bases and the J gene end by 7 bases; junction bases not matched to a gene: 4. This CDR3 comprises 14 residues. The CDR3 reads CASSLDRVNSPLHF. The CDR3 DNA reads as TGTGCCAGCAGTCTGGACAGGGTGAATTCACCCCTCCACTTT.